This T cell receptor beta chain stems from a study of patients and donors after allogeneic stem cell transplantation. TCRdb itself ran the RT-PCR reads through MiXCR, one entry per CDR3 protein. The profile covers a few hundred thousand distinct CDR3 sequences, with roughly two fifths appearing a single time and approximately 10% taken by the ten largest. Germline CDR1 SGHRS, CDR2 YFSETQ. CDR3 length equals 15 residues. V was shortened by 2 bases and J by 1 base, with 12 bases between the two germline ends. The sequence was obtained from a human donor who was either an allogeneic HSCT recipient or a stem cell or donor lymphocyte infusion donor (not recorded which). It is not recorded whose cells these are; they may come from a transplant donor. Sequencing input: blood, either unsorted or a sorted T cell fraction (not recorded which). The chain carries TRBV5-1 and TRBJ1-1; the D gene is possibly TRBD1 (5 bases). For the CDR3, the DNA is TGCGCCAGCAGCTTTCTAGGGGAGGAGAACACTGAAGCTTTCTTT. It translates to CASSFLGEENTEAFF. Full variable domain (remainder filled in from reference TRBV5-1 and TRBJ1-1): KAGVTQTPRYLIKTRGQQVTLSCSPISGHRSVSWYQQTPGQGLQFLFEYFSETQRNKGNFPGRFSGRQFSNSRSEMNVSTLELGDSALYLCASSFLGEENTEAFFGQGTRLTVV.